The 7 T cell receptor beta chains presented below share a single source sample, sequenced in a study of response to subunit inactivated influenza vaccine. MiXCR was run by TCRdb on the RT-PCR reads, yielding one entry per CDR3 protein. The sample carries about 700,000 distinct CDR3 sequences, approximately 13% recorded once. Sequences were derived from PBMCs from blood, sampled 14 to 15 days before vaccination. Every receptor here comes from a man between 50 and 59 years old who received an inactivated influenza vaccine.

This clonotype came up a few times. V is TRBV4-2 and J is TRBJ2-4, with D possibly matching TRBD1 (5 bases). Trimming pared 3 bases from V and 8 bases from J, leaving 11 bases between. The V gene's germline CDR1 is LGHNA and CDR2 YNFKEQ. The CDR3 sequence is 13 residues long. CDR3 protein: CASSQAGSYIQYF. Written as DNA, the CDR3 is TGTGCCAGCAGCCAGGCAGGGTCATACATTCAGTACTTC.

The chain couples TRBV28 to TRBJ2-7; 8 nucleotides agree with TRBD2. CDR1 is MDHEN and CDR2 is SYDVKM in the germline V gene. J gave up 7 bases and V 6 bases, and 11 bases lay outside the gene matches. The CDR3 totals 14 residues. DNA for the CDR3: TGTGCCAGCAGGAGCGGGAGTACTTTGAGGGAGCAGTACTTC. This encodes CASRSGSTLREQYF. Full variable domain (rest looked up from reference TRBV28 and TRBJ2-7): DVKVTQSSRYLVKRTGEKVFLECVQDMDHENMFWYRQDPGLGLRLIYFSYDVKMKEKGDIPEGYSVSREKKERFSLILESASTNQTSMYLCASRSGSTLREQYFGPGTRLTVT.

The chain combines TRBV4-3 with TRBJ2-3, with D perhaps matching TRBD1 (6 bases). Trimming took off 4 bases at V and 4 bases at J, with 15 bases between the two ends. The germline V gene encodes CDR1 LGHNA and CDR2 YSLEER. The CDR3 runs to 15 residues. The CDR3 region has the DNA TGCGCCAGCAGCCTTCAGCCCAGGGGCCCAGATACGCAGTATTTT. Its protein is CASSLQPRGPDTQYF.

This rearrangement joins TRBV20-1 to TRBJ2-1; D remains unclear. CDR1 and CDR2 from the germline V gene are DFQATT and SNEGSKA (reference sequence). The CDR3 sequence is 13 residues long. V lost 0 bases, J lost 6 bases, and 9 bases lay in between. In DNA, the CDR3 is TGCAGTGCTAGAGATTGGCCCACCAATGAGCAGTTCTTC. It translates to CSARDWPTNEQFF.

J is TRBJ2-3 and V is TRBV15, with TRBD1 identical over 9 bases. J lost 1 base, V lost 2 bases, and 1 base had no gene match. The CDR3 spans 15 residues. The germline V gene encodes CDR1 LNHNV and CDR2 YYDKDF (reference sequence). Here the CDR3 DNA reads TGTGCCACCAGCAGATGGACAGGGGGCACAGATACGCAGTATTTT. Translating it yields CATSRWTGGTDTQYF.

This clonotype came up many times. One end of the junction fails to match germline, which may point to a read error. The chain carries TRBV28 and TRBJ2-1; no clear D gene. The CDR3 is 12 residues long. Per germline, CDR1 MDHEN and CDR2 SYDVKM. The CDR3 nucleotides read TGTGCCAGCAGCTTATTAGGGAATGAGCAGTTCTTC. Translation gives CASSLLGNEQFF.

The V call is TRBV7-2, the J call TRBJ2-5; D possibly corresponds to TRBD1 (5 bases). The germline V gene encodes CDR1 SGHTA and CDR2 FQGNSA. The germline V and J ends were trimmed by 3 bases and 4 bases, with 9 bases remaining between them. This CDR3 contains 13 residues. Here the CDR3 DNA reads TGTGCCAGCAGCTTGGGGCATTTAGAGACCCAGTACTTC. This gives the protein CASSLGHLETQYF.